This TCR beta chain was retrieved from a study of blood T cell repertoires in COVID-19. Whole-study context: COVID-19 samples from acute and convalescent phases originated in the United States, Italy and Spain. The cDNA or gDNA used as material had been derived from T cells, B-cell-depleted T cells, or PBMCs.

The CDR3 runs to 18 residues. Trimming cost V 2 bases and J 5 bases; bases outside gene matches: 16. CDR1 and CDR2 from the germline V gene are SEHNR and FQNEAQ (reference sequence). In the authors' workflow: Reference gene primer amplification yielded estimated nucleated cell counts. Repertoires were generated with immunoSEQ multiplex PCR, while TCRdb's copy carries only in-frame clones and drops some. V, J and clone size are those of that table, while D and trimming were read from the DNA. The table has about 100,000 clones, around 85% seen once; the top ten hold roughly an eighth. The TCR comes from a man aged 50 or older with active or convalescent COVID-19. The chain recombines TRBV7-9 with TRBJ2-3, with 7 bases aligning to TRBD2. The sequenced sample consisted of peripheral blood. CDR3 coding DNA: TGTGCCAGCAGCTTAAGCACGGGAGGAGTGGTTCAGGGAGATACGCAGTATTTT. It yields the protein CASSLSTGGVVQGDTQYF.